A single sample is the source of the 4 T cell receptor beta chains below, sequenced in a study of CD8+ T cells in alopecia areata. Extracted RNA was reverse transcribed, and the resulting cDNA served as sequencing template. Here immunoSEQ multiplex PCR was the method, and the copy in TCRdb shows in-frame clones only, minus some. Seen here are about 120,000 clones, about 50% observed once, and the top ten hold roughly 0.5%. Stated treatment: oral pan-JAK inhibitor, 5-10 mg twice daily. Sample: CD4+ T cells sorted from blood, taken at week 4, from a patient treated with tofacitinib. The receptors derive from a human donor with alopecia areata.

This chain uses TRBV6-5 with TRBJ1-2, with 10 bases aligning to TRBD1. The CDR3 totals 14 residues. Germline V gene data show CDR1 as MNHEY and CDR2 as SVGAGI. Trimming removed 6 bases from V and 8 bases from J; junction bases left unmatched: 9. In nucleotides, the CDR3 is TGTGCCAGCAGGACAGGGACAGGGGCCGTCGGCTACACCTTC. Amino acid sequence: CASRTGTGAVGYTF.

This chain joins TRBV25-1 and TRBJ1-2; D gene uncertain. The ends were cut back, 0 bases at V and 1 base at J, with 0 bases in the middle. The CDR3 is 12 residues long. Germline CDR1 reads MGHDK; CDR2 reads SYGVNS. CDR3 DNA: TGTGCCAGCAGTGAATATAACTATGGCTACACCTTC. Residues: CASSEYNYGYTF.

The chain recombines TRBV7-3 with TRBJ2-7, with TRBD1 identical over 7 bases. Trimming removed 5 bases from V and 1 base from J; junction bases left unmatched: 8. Per germline, CDR1 SGHTA and CDR2 FQGTGA. This CDR3 is 15 amino acids long. The CDR3 region is CASSPGQWLSYEQYF. CDR3 bases: TGTGCCAGCAGCCCGGGACAGTGGTTATCCTACGAGCAGTACTTC.

The chain carries TRBV9 and TRBJ2-1; perhaps D is TRBD1 or TRBD2 (7 bases each). Between the trimmed V and J ends, which lost 4 bases and 0 bases, there was a span of 14 bases. This CDR3 has 16 amino acids. Germline CDR1 SGDLS, CDR2 YYNGEE. CDR3 nucleotide sequence: TGTGCCAGCAGCCCAGGGGGGGATAGCTCCTACAATGAGCAGTTCTTC. It specifies CASSPGGDSSYNEQFF.